Listed below are T cell receptor beta chains from one sample, sequenced in a study of identifying expanded T cells in peripheral blood. This table comes from immunoSEQ multiplex PCR, and its TCRdb copy is limited to in-frame clones, with some not included. The table records tens of thousands of clones, roughly 88% of them present only once. The sequencing input was blood. The receptor set was obtained from a person aged 18 to 75 in good health. The CDR3 runs from the conserved cysteine through the conserved F or W. A D gene is named only where the DNA matches it firmly. Only part of the rows carry a size: once, few, many, or a class if the clone is expanded.

V	D	size	J	CDR3	DNA
TRBV5-6	-	-	TRBJ2-5	CASSLVLSETQYF	TGTGCCAGCAGCTTGGTTCTTTCAGAGACCCAGTACTTC
TRBV4-2	TRBD1	-	TRBJ2-7	CASSQDRDRGTYEQYF	TGTGCCAGCAGCCAAGATAGGGACAGGGGGACATACGAGCAGTACTTC
TRBV30	-	-	TRBJ1-3	CAWSYKAGISGNTIYF	TGTGCCTGGAGTTACAAGGCGGGGATCTCTGGAAACACCATATATTTT
TRBV5-1	-	-	TRBJ2-7	CASSFYEGYEQYF	TGCGCCAGCAGCTTTTACGAGGGGTACGAGCAGTACTTC
TRBV29-1	-	-	TRBJ1-4	CSVEDARSATNEKLFF	TGCAGCGTTGAGGACGCAAGGTCTGCAACTAATGAAAAACTGTTTTTT
TRBV6-4	TRBD2	-	TRBJ2-3	CANPTSGGTIKATDTQYF	TGTGCCAACCCGACTAGCGGGGGGACCATAAAGGCCACAGATACGCAGTATTTT
TRBV4-1	-	-	TRBJ2-1	CASSQDTGYNEQFF	TGCGCCAGCAGCCAAGATACAGGCTACAATGAGCAGTTCTTC
TRBV7-9	-	-	TRBJ2-1	CASSLGAGARNEQFF	TGTGCCAGCAGCTTAGGGGCGGGGGCTAGGAATGAGCAGTTCTTC
TRBV5-1	-	once	TRBJ2-5	CASSLDPGRGETQYF	TGCGCCAGCAGCTTGGATCCGGGCCGGGGGGAGACCCAGTACTTC
TRBV2	TRBD1	-	TRBJ1-1	CASSRRQGLNTEAFF	TGTGCCAGCAGCCGCAGACAGGGATTGAACACTGAAGCTTTCTTT
TRBV6-1	TRBD1	-	TRBJ1-2	CATRDSPNYGYTF	TGTGCCACCCGGGACAGCCCTAACTATGGCTACACCTTC
TRBV18	-	few	TRBJ1-5	CASSPGDNQPQHF	TGTGCCAGCTCACCAGGGGACAATCAGCCCCAGCATTTT
TRBV27	-	few	TRBJ2-7	CASSLSITGIYEQYF	TGTGCCAGCAGTCTTTCCATCACAGGGATCTACGAGCAGTACTTC
TRBV4-2	TRBD1	once	TRBJ2-3	CASSQTPRTGGEGTDTQYF	TGTGCCAGCAGCCAAACACCCCGGACAGGGGGCGAGGGCACAGATACGCAGTATTTT
TRBV15	-	-	TRBJ2-1	CATSRGEGTHAQFF	TGTGCCACCAGCAGAGGAGAGGGCACGCACGCGCAGTTCTTC
TRBV11-1	TRBD2	-	TRBJ2-1	CASSLALAGASYNEQFF	TGTGCCAGCAGCTTAGCCCTAGCGGGAGCATCCTACAATGAGCAGTTCTTC
TRBV15	TRBD1	-	TRBJ2-5	CATSSGQGAFRGETQYF	TGTGCCACCAGCTCGGGACAGGGGGCCTTTCGCGGGGAGACCCAGTACTTC
TRBV29-1	-	-	TRBJ1-2	CSVGETAGNYGYTF	TGCAGCGTTGGAGAGACCGCAGGCAACTATGGCTACACCTTC
TRBV15	TRBD1	once	TRBJ1-2	CATSRDNQGARGYTF	TGTGCCACCAGCAGAGATAATCAGGGGGCGCGGGGCTACACCTTC
TRBV20-1	-	-	TRBJ2-5	CSAQPGETQYF	TGCAGTGCTCAGCCCGGGGAGACCCAGTACTTC
TRBV6-1	-	-	TRBJ1-1	CASSEQPGTGRTIGNTEAFF	TGTGCCAGCAGTGAACAGCCCGGAACAGGGAGGACAATAGGGAACACTGAAGCTTTCTTT
TRBV5-1	-	-	TRBJ1-3	CASSFGDSGNTIYF	TGCGCCAGCAGCTTCGGGGACTCTGGAAACACCATATATTTT
TRBV9	TRBD2	-	TRBJ2-3	CASSQGASGGTDTQYF	TGTGCCAGCAGCCAAGGGGCTAGCGGGGGGACAGATACGCAGTATTTT
TRBV6-4	-	-	TRBJ1-5	CASSGEVDQPQHF	TGTGCCAGCAGTGGAGAAGTAGATCAGCCCCAGCATTTT
TRBV7-2	-	-	TRBJ2-5	CASSLSGILQETQYF	TGTGCCAGCAGCTTATCCGGGATATTACAAGAGACCCAGTACTTC
TRBV7-6	-	-	TRBJ1-3	CASSLSESSGNTIYF	TGTGCCAGCAGCTTATCAGAGAGCTCTGGAAACACCATATATTTT
TRBV12-5	TRBD2	-	TRBJ2-3	CASGSVPGLDSPGAQYF	TGTGCTAGTGGTTCCGTTCCGGGACTAGATAGCCCGGGAGCGCAGTATTTT
TRBV15	TRBD1	-	TRBJ2-1	CATSRSRDRSYNEQFF	TGTGCCACCAGCAGATCCCGGGACAGGTCCTACAATGAGCAGTTCTTC
TRBV2	-	-	TRBJ1-1	CASSESRTEAFF	TGTGCCAGCAGTGAATCTAGAACTGAAGCTTTCTTT
TRBV9	TRBD1	-	TRBJ2-5	CASSADRGVLETQYF	TGTGCCAGCAGCGCAGACAGGGGAGTCCTGGAGACCCAGTACTTC
TRBV7-9	TRBD2	-	TRBJ2-7	CASSAAGGGLAGDEQYF	TGTGCCAGCAGCGCAGCTGGGGGAGGACTAGCGGGGGACGAGCAGTACTTC
TRBV7-9	TRBD2	-	TRBJ2-7	CASSLLMGLTYF	TGTGCCAGCAGCTTACTTATGGGACTAACGTACTTC
TRBV9	-	-	TRBJ2-3	CASSVANLAVEDTQYF	TGTGCCAGCAGCGTAGCTAACCTCGCGGTAGAAGATACGCAGTATTTT
TRBV10-3	TRBD2	-	TRBJ2-1	CAISEGLAGPYNEQFF	TGTGCCATCAGTGAGGGACTAGCGGGCCCCTACAATGAGCAGTTCTTC
TRBV11-2	TRBD2	once	TRBJ2-2	CASSIGLAGGELFF	TGTGCCAGCAGCATAGGACTAGCGGGCGGGGAGCTGTTTTTT
TRBV2	-	-	TRBJ2-7	CASSVRGGPYEQYF	TGTGCCAGCAGTGTTAGGGGGGGCCCCTACGAGCAGTACTTC
TRBV5-4	-	-	TRBJ1-2	CASSLSGRIYGYTF	TGTGCCAGCAGCTTGTCCGGACGCATCTATGGCTACACCTTC
TRBV11-2	-	-	TRBJ2-5	CASSLTETQYF	TGTGCCAGCAGCTTGACAGAGACCCAGTACTTC
TRBV6-1	-	-	TRBJ2-5	CASPLWAQETQYF	TGTGCCAGCCCGCTCTGGGCACAAGAGACCCAGTACTTC
TRBV12-5	-	-	TRBJ1-2	CASGSAPLGGYTF	TGTGCTAGTGGTTCAGCCCCTCTCGGTGGCTACACCTTC
TRBV19	TRBD1	-	TRBJ1-4	CASGAGDRYEKLFF	TGTGCCAGTGGGGCTGGGGACAGATACGAAAAACTGTTTTTT
TRBV25-1	-	-	TRBJ2-7	CASGALNEQYF	TGTGCCAGCGGGGCCTTGAACGAGCAGTACTTC
TRBV4-2	-	few	TRBJ1-5	CASSHKQDSNQPQHF	TGTGCCAGCAGCCATAAACAAGATAGCAATCAGCCCCAGCATTTT
TRBV7-3	-	-	TRBJ1-1	CASSLRQIGLNTEAFF	TGTGCCAGCAGCTTAAGGCAGATAGGGCTGAACACTGAAGCTTTCTTT
TRBV14	TRBD1	once	TRBJ2-3	CASSRTTGASTDTQYF	TGTGCCAGCAGCCGCACGACAGGGGCCAGCACAGATACGCAGTATTTT
TRBV6-5	-	-	TRBJ2-7	CASSYPGFPYEQYF	TGTGCCAGCAGTTACCCAGGGTTTCCCTACGAGCAGTACTTC
TRBV9	TRBD1	-	TRBJ1-2	CASSDSPDRDQIYGYTF	TGTGCCAGCAGCGACTCCCCCGACAGGGACCAAATATATGGCTACACCTTC
TRBV11-3	TRBD1	-	TRBJ2-7	CASSPYRGLGQYF	TGTGCCAGCAGCCCCTACAGGGGGCTTGGGCAGTACTTC
TRBV9	-	-	TRBJ1-1	CASRMGTDTEAFF	TGTGCCAGCAGGATGGGAACGGACACTGAAGCTTTCTTT